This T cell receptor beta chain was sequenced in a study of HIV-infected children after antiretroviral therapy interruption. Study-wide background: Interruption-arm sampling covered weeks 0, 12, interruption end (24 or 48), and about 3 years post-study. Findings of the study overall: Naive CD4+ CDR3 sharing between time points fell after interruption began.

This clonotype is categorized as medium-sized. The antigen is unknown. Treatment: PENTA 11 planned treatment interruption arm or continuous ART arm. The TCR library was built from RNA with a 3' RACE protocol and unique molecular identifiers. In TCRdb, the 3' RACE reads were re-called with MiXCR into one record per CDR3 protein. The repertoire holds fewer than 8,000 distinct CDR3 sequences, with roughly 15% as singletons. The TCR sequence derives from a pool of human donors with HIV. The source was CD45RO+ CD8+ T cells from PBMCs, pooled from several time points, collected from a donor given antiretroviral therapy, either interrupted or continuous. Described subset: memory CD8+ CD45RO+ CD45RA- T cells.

CDR3 DNA sequence: TGTGCCAGCAGTCTCAAGACAGGGAACACTGAAGCTTTCTTT. This gives the protein CASSLKTGNTEAFF. The chain employs TRBV7-9 and TRBJ1-1; perhaps TRBD1 as D (6 bases). Germline CDR1 is SEHNR and CDR2 is FQNEAQ (reference sequence). The CDR3 consists of 14 residues. Trimming left V 6 bases short and J 1 base short, with 12 bases between.